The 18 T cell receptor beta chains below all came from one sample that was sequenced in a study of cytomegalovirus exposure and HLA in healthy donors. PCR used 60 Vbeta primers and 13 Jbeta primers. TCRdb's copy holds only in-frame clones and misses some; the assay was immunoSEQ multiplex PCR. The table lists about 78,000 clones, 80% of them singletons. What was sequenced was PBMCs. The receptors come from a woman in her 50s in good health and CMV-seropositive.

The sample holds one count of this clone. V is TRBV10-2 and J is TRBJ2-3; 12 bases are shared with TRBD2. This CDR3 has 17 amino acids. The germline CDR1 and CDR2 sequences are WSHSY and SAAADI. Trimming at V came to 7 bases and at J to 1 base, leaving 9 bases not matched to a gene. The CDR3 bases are TGCGCCAGCACCGGACTAGCGGGACTGGCGGGCACAGATACGCAGTATTTT. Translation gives CASTGLAGLAGTDTQYF.

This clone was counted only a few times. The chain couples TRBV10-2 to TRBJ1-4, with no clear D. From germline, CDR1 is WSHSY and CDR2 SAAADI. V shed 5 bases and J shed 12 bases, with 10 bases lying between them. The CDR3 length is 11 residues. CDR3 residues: CASSPNEELFF. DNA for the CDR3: TGCGCCAGCAGTCCAAATGAGGAACTGTTTTTT.

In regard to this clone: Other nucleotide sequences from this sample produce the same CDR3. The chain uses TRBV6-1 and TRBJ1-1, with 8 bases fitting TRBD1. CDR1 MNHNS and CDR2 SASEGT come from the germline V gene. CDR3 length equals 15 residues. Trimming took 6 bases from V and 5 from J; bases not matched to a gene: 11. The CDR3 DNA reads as TGTGCCAGCAGGTATATTTTCAGGGGGCCGACTGAAGCTTTCTTT. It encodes CASRYIFRGPTEAFF.

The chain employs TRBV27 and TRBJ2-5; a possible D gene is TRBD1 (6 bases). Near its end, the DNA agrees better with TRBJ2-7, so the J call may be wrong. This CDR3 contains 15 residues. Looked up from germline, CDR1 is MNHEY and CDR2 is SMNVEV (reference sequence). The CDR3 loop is CASSPQGFIAYEQYF. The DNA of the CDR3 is TGTGCCAGCAGCCCCCAGGGGTTTATCGCCTACGAGCAGTACTTC.

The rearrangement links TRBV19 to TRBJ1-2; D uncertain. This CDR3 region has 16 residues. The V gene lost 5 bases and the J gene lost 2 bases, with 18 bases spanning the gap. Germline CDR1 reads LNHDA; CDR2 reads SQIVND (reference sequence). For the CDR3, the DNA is TGTGCCAGTAGTTACCCTCTGAGTACTACAAACTATGGCTACACCTTC. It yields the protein CASSYPLSTTNYGYTF.

For the CDR3, the DNA is TGTGCCAGCCAGGACAGTAGAAATCAGCCCCAGCATTTT. Translated, it gives CASQDSRNQPQHF. The J gene is TRBJ1-5, the V gene TRBV6-5; tentative D call: TRBD1 (6 bases). V lost 8 bases and J lost 4, with 12 bases in between. CDR1 and CDR2 (germline): MNHEY, SVGAGI. CDR3 length: 13 amino acids.

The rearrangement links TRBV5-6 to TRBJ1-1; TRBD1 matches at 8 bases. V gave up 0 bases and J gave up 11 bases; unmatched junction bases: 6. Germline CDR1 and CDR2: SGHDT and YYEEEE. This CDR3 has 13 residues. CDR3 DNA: TGTGCCAGCAGCTTGGCTGGGGACAGGAAGGCTTTCTTT. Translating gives CASSLAGDRKAFF.

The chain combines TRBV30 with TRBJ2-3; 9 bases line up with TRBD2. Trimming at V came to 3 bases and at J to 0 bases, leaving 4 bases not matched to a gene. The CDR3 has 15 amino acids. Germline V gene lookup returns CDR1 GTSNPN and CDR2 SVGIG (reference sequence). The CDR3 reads CAWSATSGSTDTQYF. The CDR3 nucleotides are TGTGCCTGGAGCGCCACTAGCGGGAGCACAGATACGCAGTATTTT.

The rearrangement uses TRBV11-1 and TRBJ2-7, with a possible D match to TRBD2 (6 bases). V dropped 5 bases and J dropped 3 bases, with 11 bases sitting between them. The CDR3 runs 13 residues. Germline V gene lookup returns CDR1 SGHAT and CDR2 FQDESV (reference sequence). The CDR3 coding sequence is TGTGCCAGCAGCCTCGGGAGATTCTACGAGCAGTACTTC. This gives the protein CASSLGRFYEQYF. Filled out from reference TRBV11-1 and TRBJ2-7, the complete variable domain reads EAEVAQSPRYKITEKSQAVAFWCDPISGHATLYWYRQILGQGPELLVQFQDESVVDDSQLPKDRFSAERLKGVDSTLKIQPAELGDSAMYLCASSLGRFYEQYFGPGTRLTVT.

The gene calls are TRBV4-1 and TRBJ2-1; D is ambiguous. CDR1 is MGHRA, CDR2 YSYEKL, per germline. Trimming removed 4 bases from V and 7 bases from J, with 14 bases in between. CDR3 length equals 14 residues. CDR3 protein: CASSRLDVGNEQFF. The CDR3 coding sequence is TGCGCCAGCAGCCGCCTTGACGTCGGGAATGAGCAGTTCTTC.

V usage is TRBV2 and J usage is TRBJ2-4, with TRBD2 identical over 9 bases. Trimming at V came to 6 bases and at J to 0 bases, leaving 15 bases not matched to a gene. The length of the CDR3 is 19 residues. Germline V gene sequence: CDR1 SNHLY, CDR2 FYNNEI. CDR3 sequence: CASRRGGLRALLAKNIQYF. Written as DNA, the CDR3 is TGTGCCAGCAGGCGGGGGGGCCTTCGGGCACTGCTAGCCAAAAACATTCAGTACTTC.

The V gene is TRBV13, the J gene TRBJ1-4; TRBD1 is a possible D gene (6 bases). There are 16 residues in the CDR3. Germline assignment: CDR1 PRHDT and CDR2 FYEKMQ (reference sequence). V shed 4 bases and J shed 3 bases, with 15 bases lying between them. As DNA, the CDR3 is TGTGCCAGCAGCTGGGGGCGGGCCGGCCCTAATGAAAAACTGTTTTTT. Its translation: CASSWGRAGPNEKLFF.

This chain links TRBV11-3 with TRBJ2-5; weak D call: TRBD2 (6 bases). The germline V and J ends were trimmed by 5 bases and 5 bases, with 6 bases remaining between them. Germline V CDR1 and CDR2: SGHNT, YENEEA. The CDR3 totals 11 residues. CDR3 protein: CASSGGETQYF. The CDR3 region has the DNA TGTGCCAGCAGCGGGGGGGAGACCCAGTACTTC.

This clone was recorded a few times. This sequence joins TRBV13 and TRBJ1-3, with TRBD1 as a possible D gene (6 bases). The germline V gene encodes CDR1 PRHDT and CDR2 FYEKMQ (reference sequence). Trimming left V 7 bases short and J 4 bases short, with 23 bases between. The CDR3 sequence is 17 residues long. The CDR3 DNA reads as TGTGCCAGCATCGAAGCATCACGGGCCCAGGGGGGAAACACCATATATTTT. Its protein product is CASIEASRAQGGNTIYF.

Here the CDR3 DNA reads TGTGCCAGCAGTGGTACAGGGCCTTTATACGAGCAGTACTTC. It yields the protein CASSGTGPLYEQYF. The rearrangement links TRBV6-1 to TRBJ2-7, with D perhaps matching TRBD1 (6 bases). Germline V gene lookup returns CDR1 MNHNS and CDR2 SASEGT. V was shortened by 4 bases and J by 4 bases, with 14 bases between the two germline ends. The CDR3 has 14 amino acids.

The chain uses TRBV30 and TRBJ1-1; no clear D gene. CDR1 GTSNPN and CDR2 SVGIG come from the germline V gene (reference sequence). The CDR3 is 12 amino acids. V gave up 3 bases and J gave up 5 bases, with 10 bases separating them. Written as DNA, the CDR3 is TGTGCCTGGAGGGCTTCGAGGACTGAAGCTTTCTTT. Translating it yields CAWRASRTEAFF.

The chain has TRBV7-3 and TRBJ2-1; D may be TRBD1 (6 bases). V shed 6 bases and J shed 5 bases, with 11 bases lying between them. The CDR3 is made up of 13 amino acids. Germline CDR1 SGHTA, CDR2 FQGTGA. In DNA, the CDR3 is TGTGCCAGCAGGTTCACAGGGAACAATGAGCAGTTCTTC. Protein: CASRFTGNNEQFF.

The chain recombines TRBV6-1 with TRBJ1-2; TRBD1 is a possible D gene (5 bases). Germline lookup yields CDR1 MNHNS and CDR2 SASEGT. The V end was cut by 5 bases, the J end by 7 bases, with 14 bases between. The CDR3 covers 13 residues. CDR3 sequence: CASSLGGVSGYTF. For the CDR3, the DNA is TGTGCCAGCAGTCTGGGGGGGGTTTCTGGCTACACCTTC.